The T cell receptor (beta chain) described here comes from a study of memory CD4+ T cells and cytomegalovirus serostatus. Study overall: This sample comes from healthy Belgian adults, roughly nine CMV seropositive, about 25 seronegative. Study-level results: The CMV-associated TCR signature appears largely within the CD4+ memory repertoire.

Measured with immunoSEQ multiplex PCR; TCRdb has only the in-frame clones, and not every one. The profile shows about 42,000 clones, approximately 84% of them singletons. This CDR3 comprises 14 residues. Germline loops: CDR1 MNHEY, CDR2 SVGAGI. The V gene end was trimmed by 6 bases and the J gene end by 4 bases; junction bases not matched to a gene: 8. With regard to this clone: As yet, its antigen is unknown.

The sort gate was single viable CD3+CD4+CD8-CD45RO+ cells for memory CD4+ T cells. After thawing, CD4+ T cells were positively selected. The chain joins TRBV6-5 to TRBJ1-1; 7 bases agree with TRBD1. The TCR comes from an adult in good health and CMV-seronegative. The source material was memory CD4+ T cells from blood. Here the CDR3 DNA reads TGTGCCAGCAGCGACAGGGCCGGCTCCACTGAAGCTTTCTTT. Translated: CASSDRAGSTEAFF.